The 25 T cell receptor beta chains presented below share a single source sample, sequenced in a study of blood T cell repertoires in COVID-19. Sequencing used immunoSEQ multiplex PCR; TCRdb keeps in-frame clones, though not all of them. The sample yields over 130,000 clones, 80% to 90% seen once. Material: peripheral blood. Source of these receptors: a man between 65 and 79 years old with acute or convalescent COVID-19.

This clone was observed a few times. V usage is TRBV12-3 or TRBV12-4 and J usage is TRBJ2-1; D remains ambiguous. V was cut by 5 bases and J by 7 bases, with 6 bases left in between. The CDR3 is 11 residues long. CDR3 sequence reads: CASSPQNEQFF. CDR3 in DNA: TGTGCCAGCAGTCCCCAAAATGAGCAGTTCTTC.

The chain carries TRBV6-6 and TRBJ1-2, with D tentatively TRBD1 (6 bases). This CDR3 region has 13 residues. Germline V lookup: CDR1 MNHNY, CDR2 SVGAGI (reference sequence). The V gene lost 5 bases and the J gene lost 2 bases, with 9 bases spanning the gap. For the CDR3, the DNA is TGTGCCAGCAGTCTTCAGGGGAACTATGGCTACACCTTC. This gives the protein CASSLQGNYGYTF.

V gene TRBV28 combines with J gene TRBJ1-5; TRBD1 aligns across 8 bases. The CDR3 totals 15 residues. CDR1 MDHEN and CDR2 SYDVKM come from the germline V gene. The junction had 4 bases not matched to a gene; V was cut back by 6 bases and J by 0 bases. This CDR3 is CASSKTGASNQPQHF. In DNA form, the CDR3 reads TGTGCCAGCAGCAAGACAGGGGCTAGCAATCAGCCCCAGCATTTT.

V and J are TRBV11-3 and TRBJ1-1; the D is unclear. CDR3 length: 14 amino acids. V lost 1 base to trimming and J lost 3 bases, with 9 bases between them. Per germline, CDR1 SGHNT and CDR2 YENEEA. The CDR3 protein is CASSLGRGDTEAFF. The CDR3 DNA sequence: TGTGCCAGCAGCTTAGGACGCGGGGACACTGAAGCTTTCTTT.

CDR3 loop: CASTKPGQGIDTQYF. CDR3 DNA: TGTGCCAGCACCAAACCGGGACAGGGGATAGATACGCAGTATTTT. The chain uses TRBV25-1 and TRBJ2-3; 10 bases fit TRBD1. V shed 7 bases and J 5 bases; nucleotides not matched to a gene: 9. The CDR3 contains 15 residues. Germline-derived CDR1 and CDR2 are MGHDK and SYGVNS.

This sequence joins TRBV5-1 and TRBJ2-3, with D maybe TRBD1 (6 bases). Trimming pared 4 bases from V and 2 bases from J, leaving 11 bases between. The CDR3 extends over 14 amino acids. CDR1 is SGHRS and CDR2 is YFSETQ in the germline V gene. The CDR3 coding sequence is TGCGCCAGCAGCATTGACAGGCTCACAGATACGCAGTATTTT. The encoded protein is CASSIDRLTDTQYF.

The chain combines TRBV7-9 with TRBJ1-5, with 9 bases lining up with TRBD1. Trimming removed 2 bases from V and 7 bases from J; junction bases left unmatched: 6. The CDR3 totals 15 residues. CDR1 and CDR2 from the germline V gene are SEHNR and FQNEAQ (reference sequence). For the CDR3, the DNA is TGTGCCAGCAGCTTAACTGGGACAGGGACCCAGCCCCAGCATTTT. It encodes CASSLTGTGTQPQHF.

This sequence joins TRBV3-1 (or the pseudogene TRBV3-2) and TRBJ1-4; no clear D gene. V lost 5 bases to trimming and J lost 13 bases, with 11 bases between them. Germline lookup yields CDR1 LGHDT and CDR2 YNNKEL (reference sequence). The CDR3 runs to 11 residues. CDR3: CASSKGRSLFF. DNA of the CDR3: TGTGCCAGCAGCAAAGGGAGGTCACTGTTTTTT.

The V call is TRBV11-2, the J call TRBJ2-1; no clear D gene. CDR1 SGHAT and CDR2 FQNNGV come from the germline V gene. The CDR3 sequence is 15 residues long. V lost 0 bases and J lost 5, with 11 bases in between. The CDR3 DNA reads TGTGCCAGCAGCTTAGATCTTGGCGGAAACAATGAGCAGTTCTTC. Residues: CASSLDLGGNNEQFF.

The chain uses TRBV21-1 and TRBJ1-5. TRBV21-1 is flagged as a pseudogene. There are 16 residues in the CDR3. The CDR3 bases are TGTGCCAGCAGCTCCCGGGGGGAGAACAGTTATCAGCCCCAGCATTTT. Translation gives CASSSRGENSYQPQHF.

The rearrangement uses TRBV5-4 and TRBJ1-2; 12 bases line up with TRBD1. This CDR3 comprises 14 residues. Germline V gene lookup returns CDR1 SGHNT and CDR2 YYREEE (reference sequence). Trimming at V came to 3 bases and at J to 8 bases, leaving 5 bases not matched to a gene. The DNA of the CDR3 is TGTGCCAGCAGCTGGGACAGGGGGCGGACGGGCTACACCTTC. Protein: CASSWDRGRTGYTF.

The chain couples TRBV24-1 to TRBJ2-7, with 9 positions matching TRBD1. CDR3 length equals 15 residues. Germline lookup yields CDR1 KGHDR and CDR2 SFDVKD. The V gene end was trimmed by 3 bases and the J gene end by 7 bases; junction bases not matched to a gene: 9. The CDR3 sequence is CATSDGGTGFGEQYF. The CDR3 DNA reads TGTGCCACCAGTGATGGTGGGACAGGGTTCGGAGAGCAGTACTTC.

The V call is TRBV7-9, the J call TRBJ2-7; TRBD1 matches 9 bases. Germline CDR1 is SEHNR and CDR2 is FQNEAQ (reference sequence). There are 18 residues in the CDR3. Trimming took 4 bases from V and 4 from J; bases not matched to a gene: 17. The DNA for the CDR3 is TGTGCCAGCAGCTCCCCGCGGGGTAGAGGGACAGGGCAGTACGAGCAGTACTTC. Protein sequence: CASSSPRGRGTGQYEQYF.

The rearrangement links TRBV19 to TRBJ1-2, with D possibly TRBD1 on 6 matching bases. Germline V gene sequence: CDR1 LNHDA, CDR2 SQIVND (reference sequence). Trimming pared 4 bases from V and 4 bases from J, leaving 10 bases between. CDR3 size: 13 residues. The CDR3 bases are TGTGCCAGTAGTAAAACAGGGTCCTATGGCTACACCTTC. It specifies CASSKTGSYGYTF. The variable domain in full, completed from reference TRBV19 and TRBJ1-2, reads DGGITQSPKYLFRKEGQNVTLSCEQNLNHDAMYWYRQDPGQGLRLIYYSQIVNDFQKGDIAEGYSVSREKKESFPLTVTSAQKNPTAFYLCASSKTGSYGYTFGSGTRLTVV.

The chain is built from TRBV19 and TRBJ1-1, with a tentative D call TRBD1 (5 bases). With 0 bases removed from V and 0 bases from J, the gap between germline ends came to 14 bases. Germline V gene sequence: CDR1 LNHDA, CDR2 SQIVND (reference sequence). The CDR3 sequence is 17 residues long. The CDR3 reads CASSIDAGPIMNTEAFF. The CDR3 coding sequence is TGTGCCAGTAGTATAGATGCGGGGCCGATCATGAACACTGAAGCTTTCTTT.

This chain connects TRBV28 to TRBJ2-7; 8 bases align to TRBD2. CDR1 MDHEN and CDR2 SYDVKM come from the germline V gene. With 6 bases clipped from V and 2 bases from J, the junction kept 6 bases outside the gene matches. This CDR3 spans 14 amino acids. For the CDR3, the DNA is TGTGCCAGCAGATCTAGCGGGCCCGCCTACGAGCAGTACTTC. It codes for CASRSSGPAYEQYF.

This rearrangement joins TRBV19 to TRBJ2-7; TRBD1 might be the D (6 bases). In germline, CDR1 is LNHDA, CDR2 SQIVND (reference sequence). V was cut by 3 bases and J by 0 bases, with 15 bases left in between. The CDR3 runs 16 residues. CDR3 nucleotides: TGTGCCAGTAGTATTCGGTCGGTGGGGGCCTCCTACGAGCAGTACTTC. Protein product: CASSIRSVGASYEQYF.

This sequence joins TRBV15 and TRBJ1-5; D might be TRBD1 (5 bases). CDR1 LNHNV and CDR2 YYDKDF come from the germline V gene (reference sequence). Trimming took 2 bases from V and 6 from J, leaving 14 bases between them. The CDR3 runs to 15 residues. Here the CDR3 DNA reads TGTGCCACCAGCAGATCTAGGGGTTTAGGTCAGCCCCAGCATTTT. Its protein product is CATSRSRGLGQPQHF.

V is TRBV24-1 and J is TRBJ2-1; a possible D gene is TRBD1 (5 bases). Trimming took 4 bases from V and 0 from J, leaving 15 bases between them. This CDR3 spans 17 amino acids. Germline CDR1 KGHDR, CDR2 SFDVKD. The CDR3 sequence is CATSERTRVGSYNEQFF. DNA for the CDR3: TGTGCCACCAGTGAGCGGACCAGGGTTGGCTCCTACAATGAGCAGTTCTTC.

The chain uses TRBV2 and TRBJ1-1; D possibly corresponds to TRBD1 (6 bases). The germline V gene has CDR1 SNHLY and CDR2 FYNNEI. Between the trimmed V and J ends, which lost 5 bases and 3 bases, there was a span of 13 bases. CDR3 length: 14 residues. This CDR3 is CASSPQGLDTEAFF. Written as DNA, the CDR3 is TGTGCCAGCAGTCCACAGGGTTTAGACACTGAAGCTTTCTTT.

The chain carries TRBV2 and TRBJ1-2; TRBD1 matches at 7 bases. V gave up 2 bases and J gave up 13 bases; unmatched junction bases: 7. From germline, CDR1 is SNHLY and CDR2 FYNNEI. The CDR3 consists of 12 residues. The CDR3 nucleotides are TGTGCCAGCAGTGAAAGAACAGGGGAAATCACCTTC. This sequence encodes CASSERTGEITF.

The chain carries TRBV6-1 and TRBJ2-1, with 7 positions matching TRBD1. V trimming: 2 bases; J trimming: 4 bases; junction bases outside the gene matches: 2. There are 14 residues in the CDR3. Per the germline V gene, CDR1 is MNHNS and CDR2 is SASEGT. The DNA of the CDR3 is TGTGCCAGCAGTGAAAAGGGGGCATACAATGAGCAGTTCTTC. It codes for CASSEKGAYNEQFF.

Of note for this clone: This sample includes further DNA sequences coding for the same CDR3. V gene TRBV19 combines with J gene TRBJ1-5; 8 nucleotides align to TRBD1. The CDR3 is 13 residues long. Germline assignment: CDR1 LNHDA and CDR2 SQIVND (reference sequence). The J segment lost 7 bases and the V segment lost 6 bases, leaving 5 bases of the junction unmatched. This CDR3 reads CASSGQGGQPQHF. Here the CDR3 DNA reads TGTGCCAGTAGCGGACAGGGAGGACAGCCCCAGCATTTT.

The J gene is TRBJ2-7, the V gene TRBV19; D uncertain. This CDR3 is 15 amino acids long. V lost 5 bases, J lost 3 bases, and 17 bases lay in between. Germline CDR1 and CDR2: LNHDA and SQIVND (reference sequence). The CDR3 DNA reads as TGTGCCAGTAGTCCGGCCAGCGCTAGAAACTACGAGCAGTACTTC. Its translation is CASSPASARNYEQYF.

This chain connects TRBV9 to TRBJ1-1; D gene ambiguous. V lost 0 bases to trimming and J lost 0 bases, with 6 bases between them. The CDR3 is 14 amino acids. Germline V gene sequence: CDR1 SGDLS, CDR2 YYNGEE. The CDR3 reads CASSVDSLNTEAFF. The CDR3 bases are TGTGCCAGCAGCGTAGACAGTCTGAACACTGAAGCTTTCTTT.